Given below is one T cell receptor beta chain in context. The source of the sample is a study of blood T cell repertoires in COVID-19. Across the study: Samples came from the United States, Italy and Spain, spanning acute and convalescent COVID-19. Sources were T cells, B-cell-depleted T cells, or PBMCs; the material itself was cDNA or gDNA.

The CDR3 is 15 amino acids. The germline gives CDR1 SGDLS, CDR2 YYNGEE. V was pared by 0 bases and J by 5 bases, with 9 bases between. As handled by the study authors: The assay estimated nucleated cells by amplifying reference gene primers. The protocol was immunoSEQ multiplex PCR, while the TCRdb copy is restricted to in-frame clones and leaves out a portion. V, J and clone size derive from that table, while D and trimming were established from the DNA sequence. The sample yields some 300,000 clones, roughly 87% seen once. The specimen was peripheral blood. V gene TRBV9 combines with J gene TRBJ1-6, with D uncertain. The receptor's source is a man in his late teens or twenties with active or convalescent COVID-19. The CDR3 is CASSVDNPHNSPLHF. The CDR3 region has the DNA TGTGCCAGCAGCGTAGACAATCCACATAATTCACCCCTCCACTTT.